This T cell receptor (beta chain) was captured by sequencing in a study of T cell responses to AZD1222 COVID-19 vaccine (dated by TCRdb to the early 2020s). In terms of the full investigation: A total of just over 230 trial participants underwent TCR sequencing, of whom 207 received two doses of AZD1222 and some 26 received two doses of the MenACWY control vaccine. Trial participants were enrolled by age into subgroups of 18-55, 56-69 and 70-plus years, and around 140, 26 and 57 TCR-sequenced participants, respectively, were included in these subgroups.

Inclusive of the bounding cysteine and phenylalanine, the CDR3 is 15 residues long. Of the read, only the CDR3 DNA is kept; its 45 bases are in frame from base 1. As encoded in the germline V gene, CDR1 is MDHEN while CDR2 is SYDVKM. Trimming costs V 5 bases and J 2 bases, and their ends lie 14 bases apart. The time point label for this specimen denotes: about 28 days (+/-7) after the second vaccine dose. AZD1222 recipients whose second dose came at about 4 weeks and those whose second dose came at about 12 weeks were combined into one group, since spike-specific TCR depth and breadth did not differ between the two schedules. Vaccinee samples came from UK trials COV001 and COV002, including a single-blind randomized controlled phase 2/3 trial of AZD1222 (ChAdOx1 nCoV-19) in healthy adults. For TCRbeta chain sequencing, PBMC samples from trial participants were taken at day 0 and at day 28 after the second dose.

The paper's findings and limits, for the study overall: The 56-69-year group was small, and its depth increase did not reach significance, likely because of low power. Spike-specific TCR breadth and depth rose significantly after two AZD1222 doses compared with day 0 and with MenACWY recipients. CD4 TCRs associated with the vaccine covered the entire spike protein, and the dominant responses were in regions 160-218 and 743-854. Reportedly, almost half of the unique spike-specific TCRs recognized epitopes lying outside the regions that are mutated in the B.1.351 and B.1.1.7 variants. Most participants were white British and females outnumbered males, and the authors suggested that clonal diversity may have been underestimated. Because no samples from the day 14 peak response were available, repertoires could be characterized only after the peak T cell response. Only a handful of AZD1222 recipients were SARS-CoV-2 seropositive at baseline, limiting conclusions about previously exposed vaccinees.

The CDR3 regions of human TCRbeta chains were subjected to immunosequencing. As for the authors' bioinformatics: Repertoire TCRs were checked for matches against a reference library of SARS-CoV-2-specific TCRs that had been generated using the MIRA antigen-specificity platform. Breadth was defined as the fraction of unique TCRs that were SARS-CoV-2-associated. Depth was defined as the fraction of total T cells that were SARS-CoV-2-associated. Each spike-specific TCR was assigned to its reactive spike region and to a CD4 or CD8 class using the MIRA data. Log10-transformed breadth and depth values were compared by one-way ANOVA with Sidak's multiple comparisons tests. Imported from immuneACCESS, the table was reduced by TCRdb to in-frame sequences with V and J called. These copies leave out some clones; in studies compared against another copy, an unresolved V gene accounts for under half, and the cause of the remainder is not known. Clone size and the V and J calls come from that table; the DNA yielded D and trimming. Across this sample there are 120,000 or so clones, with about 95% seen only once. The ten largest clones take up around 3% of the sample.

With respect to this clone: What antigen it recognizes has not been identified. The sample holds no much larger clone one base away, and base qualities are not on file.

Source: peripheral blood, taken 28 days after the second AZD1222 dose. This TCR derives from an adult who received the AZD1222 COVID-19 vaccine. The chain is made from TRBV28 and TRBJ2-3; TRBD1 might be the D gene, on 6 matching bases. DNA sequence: TGTGCCAGCAGTCTAATACAGGGATCCACAGATACGCAGTATTTT. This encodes CASSLIQGSTDTQYF.